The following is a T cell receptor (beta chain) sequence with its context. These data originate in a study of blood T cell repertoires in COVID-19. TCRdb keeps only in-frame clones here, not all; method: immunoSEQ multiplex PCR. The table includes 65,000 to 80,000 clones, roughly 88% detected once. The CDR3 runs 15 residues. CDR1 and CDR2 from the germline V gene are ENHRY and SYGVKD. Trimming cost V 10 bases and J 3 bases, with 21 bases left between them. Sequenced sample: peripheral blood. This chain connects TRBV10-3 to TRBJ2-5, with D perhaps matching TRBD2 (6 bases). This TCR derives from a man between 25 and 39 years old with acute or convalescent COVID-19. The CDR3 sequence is CATRERTAGKETQYF. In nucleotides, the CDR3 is TGTGCCACCCGAGAAAGAACAGCGGGTAAAGAGACCCAGTACTTC.